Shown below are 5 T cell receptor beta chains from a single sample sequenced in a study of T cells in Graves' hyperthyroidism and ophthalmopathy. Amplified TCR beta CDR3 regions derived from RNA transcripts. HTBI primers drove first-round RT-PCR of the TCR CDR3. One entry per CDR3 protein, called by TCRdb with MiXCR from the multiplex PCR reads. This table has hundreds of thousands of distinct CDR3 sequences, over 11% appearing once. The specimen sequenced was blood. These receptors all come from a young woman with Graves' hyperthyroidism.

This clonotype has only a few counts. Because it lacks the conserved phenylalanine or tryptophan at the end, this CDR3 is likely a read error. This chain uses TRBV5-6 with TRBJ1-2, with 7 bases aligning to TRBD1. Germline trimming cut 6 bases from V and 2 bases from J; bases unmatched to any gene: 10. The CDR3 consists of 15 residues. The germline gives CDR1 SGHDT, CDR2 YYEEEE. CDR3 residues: CASTLSGTENYGYTL. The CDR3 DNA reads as TGTGCCAGCACCCTGTCCGGGACAGAGAACTATGGCTACACCCTC.

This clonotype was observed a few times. Here the CDR3 DNA reads TGTGCCTGCTTATACGGACTAGCGGGAGCTGAGCAGTTCTTC. Amino acid sequence: CACLYGLAGAEQFF. The chain employs TRBV30 and TRBJ2-1; 13 bases line up with TRBD2. The CDR3 runs to 14 residues. Losses at the gene ends were 6 bases for V and 9 bases for J; bases not matched to a gene: 8. Germline assignment: CDR1 GTSNPN and CDR2 SVGIG (reference sequence).

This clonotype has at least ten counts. Here the CDR3 reads CASRPGTDTGELFF. The CDR3 DNA follows: TGTGCCAGCAGACCGGGGACAGACACCGGGGAGCTGTTTTTT. The chain recombines TRBV12-3 or TRBV12-4 with TRBJ2-2; 7 bases agree with TRBD1. This CDR3 spans 14 amino acids. The junction had 4 bases not matched to a gene; V was cut back by 6 bases and J by 3 bases.

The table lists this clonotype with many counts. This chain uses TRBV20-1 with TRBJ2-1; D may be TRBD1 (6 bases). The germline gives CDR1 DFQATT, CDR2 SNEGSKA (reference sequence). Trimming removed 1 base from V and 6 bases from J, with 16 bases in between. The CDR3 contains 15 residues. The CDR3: CSARVYRVNGNEQFF. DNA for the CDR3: TGCAGTGCTAGAGTTTACAGGGTCAACGGCAATGAGCAGTTCTTC.

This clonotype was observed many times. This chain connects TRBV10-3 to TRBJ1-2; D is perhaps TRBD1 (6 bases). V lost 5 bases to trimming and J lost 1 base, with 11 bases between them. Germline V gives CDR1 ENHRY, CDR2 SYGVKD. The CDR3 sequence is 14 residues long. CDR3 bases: TGTGCCATCAGTTTCTCAGGGGATAACTATGGCTACACCTTC. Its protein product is CAISFSGDNYGYTF.